One T cell receptor beta chain is described in this entry. This specimen belongs to a study of blood T cell repertoires in COVID-19. Study in general: Samples of COVID-19 (acute and convalescent) were obtained from the United States, Italy and Spain. T cells, B-cell-depleted T cells, or PBMCs supplied cDNA or gDNA.

Authors' methods: Nucleated cell number was recorded as an estimate derived from reference gene primer amplification. Profiling relied on immunoSEQ multiplex PCR, and the TCRdb table lists in-frame clones only, not all of them. V, J and clone size derive from that table, while D and trimming were established from the DNA sequence. This table holds about 300,000 clones, roughly 87% found once. Germline V gives CDR1 KGHSH, CDR2 LQKENI. This CDR3 is built from 13 residues. V lost 8 bases and J lost 2; bases outside the gene matches: 5. The TCR was taken from a man aged 18 to 30 with active or convalescent COVID-19. The chain recombines TRBV18 with TRBJ2-7; 8 nucleotides align to TRBD1. The specimen sequenced was peripheral blood. The CDR3 loop reads CASADRETYEQYF. The CDR3 DNA sequence: TGTGCCAGCGCGGACAGGGAGACCTACGAGCAGTACTTC.